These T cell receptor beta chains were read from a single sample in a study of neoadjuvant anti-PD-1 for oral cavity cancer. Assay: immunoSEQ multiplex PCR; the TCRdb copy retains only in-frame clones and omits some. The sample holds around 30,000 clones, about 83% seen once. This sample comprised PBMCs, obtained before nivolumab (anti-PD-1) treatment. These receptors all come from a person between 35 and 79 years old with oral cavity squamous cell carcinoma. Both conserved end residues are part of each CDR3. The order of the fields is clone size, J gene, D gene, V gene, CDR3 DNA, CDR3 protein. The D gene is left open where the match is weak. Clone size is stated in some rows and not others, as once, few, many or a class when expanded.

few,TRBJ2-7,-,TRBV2,TGTGCCAGCACCAGGGCGGATCCTAGGTACGAGCAGTACTTC,CASTRADPRYEQYF
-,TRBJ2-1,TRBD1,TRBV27,TGTGCCAGCAGTTTGGACAGGGTTGGCGATGAGCAGTTCTTC,CASSLDRVGDEQFF
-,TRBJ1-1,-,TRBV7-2,TGTGCCAGCAGCTTATGGAGGGATGAAGCTTTCTTT,CASSLWRDEAFF
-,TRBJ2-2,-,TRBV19,TGTGCCAGTGGAAACAGGGTACCGGGGCCGTTTAACACCGGGGAGCTGTTTTTT,CASGNRVPGPFNTGELFF
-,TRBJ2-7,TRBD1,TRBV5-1,TGCGCCAGCAGCGCACAGGGGGAAATCGAGCAGTACTTC,CASSAQGEIEQYF
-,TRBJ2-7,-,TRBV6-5,TGTGCCAGCAGTACCGGGACTGGATACGAGCAGTACTTC,CASSTGTGYEQYF
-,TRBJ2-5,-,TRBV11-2,TGTGCCAGCAGCTTAGGCAGGGAAGAGACCCAGTACTTC,CASSLGREETQYF
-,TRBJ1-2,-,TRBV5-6,TGTGCCAGCAGCTTGAGGGCCGTTGGGGGCTACACCTTC,CASSLRAVGGYTF
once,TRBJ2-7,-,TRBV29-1,TGCAGCGTAGCTTCCGGGGCCAGCCAGCAGTACTTC,CSVASGASQQYF
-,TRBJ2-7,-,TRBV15,TGTGCCACCAGCAGAGATCGGGGGTACGAGCAGTACTTC,CATSRDRGYEQYF
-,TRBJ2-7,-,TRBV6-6,TGTGCCAGCAGTCGAAGATTCTACGAGCAGTACTTC,CASSRRFYEQYF
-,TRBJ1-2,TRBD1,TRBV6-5,TGTGCCAGCAGAACCCGAAAAACAGGGGCATATGGCTACACCTTC,CASRTRKTGAYGYTF
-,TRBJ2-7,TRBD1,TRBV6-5,TGTGCCAGCATCCAGACAGGGCGCCCCTACGAGCAGTACTTC,CASIQTGRPYEQYF
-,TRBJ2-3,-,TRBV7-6,TGTGCCAGCAGCCCAACCTCCTGGCCTGGTACTAAGACAGATACGCAGTATTTT,CASSPTSWPGTKTDTQYF
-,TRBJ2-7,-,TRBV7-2,TGTGCCAGCAGCTCCTCGGGGTCCTACGAGCAGTACTTC,CASSSSGSYEQYF
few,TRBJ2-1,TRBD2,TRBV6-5,TGTGCCGTCAGCGGACTAGCGCCTAATGAGCAGTTCTTC,CAVSGLAPNEQFF
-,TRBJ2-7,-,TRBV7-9,TGTGCCAGCAGCCCACCGGGGCCAAAGACCTACGAGCAGTACTTC,CASSPPGPKTYEQYF
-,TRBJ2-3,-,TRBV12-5,TGTGCTAGTGGTTTGGTACCAGGGTTCGGGGGCGATACGCAGTATTTT,CASGLVPGFGGDTQYF
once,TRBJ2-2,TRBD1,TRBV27,TGTGCCAGCAGTTCAGGGGGCTTAGGCACCGGGGAGCTGTTTTTT,CASSSGGLGTGELFF
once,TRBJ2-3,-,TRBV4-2,TGTGCCAGCACCCAAACCAATCCTTCGCGAAGACAGGGAGGGTTCTTTATGAGCACAGATACGCAGTATTTT,CASTQTNPSRRQGGFFMSTDTQYF
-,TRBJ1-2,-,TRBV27,TGTGCCAGCAGTTTAGGCCCAGGGAATGGCTACACCTTC,CASSLGPGNGYTF
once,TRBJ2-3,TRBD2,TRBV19,TGTGCCAGTAGTCCGGGACTAGGCCCCGATACGCAGTATTTT,CASSPGLGPDTQYF
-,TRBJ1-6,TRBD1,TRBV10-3,TGTGCCACCAAGATGGGACAGGAAAATTCACCCCTCCACTTT,CATKMGQENSPLHF
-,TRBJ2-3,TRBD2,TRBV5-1,TGCGCCAGCAGCCCGGGGGGACTTAGTGCAGATACGCAGTATTTT,CASSPGGLSADTQYF
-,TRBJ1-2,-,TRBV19,TGTGCCAGTAGGAGACAGGCGGGCGGCTACACCTTC,CASRRQAGGYTF
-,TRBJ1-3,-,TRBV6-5,TGTGCCAGCAGTTACGGGGCCAGCTCTGGAAACACCATATATTTT,CASSYGASSGNTIYF
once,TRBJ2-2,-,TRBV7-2,TGTGCCAGCGCCGAGACACTTACGAACACCGGGGAGCTGTTTTTT,CASAETLTNTGELFF
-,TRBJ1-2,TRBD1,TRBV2,TGTGCCAGCAGCCTGGGACAGGGAGGTGACGGCTACACCTTC,CASSLGQGGDGYTF
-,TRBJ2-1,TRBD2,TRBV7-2,TGTGCCAGCAGCTTAGTGGGACTACGCTCCGATGAGCAGTTCTTC,CASSLVGLRSDEQFF
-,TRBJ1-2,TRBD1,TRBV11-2,TGTGCCAGCAGCCCCGCGACAGGGGTAGGCTATGGCTACACCTTC,CASSPATGVGYGYTF
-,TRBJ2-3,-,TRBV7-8,TGTGCCAGCAGCTTAGAGTACAGCACAGATACGCAGTATTTT,CASSLEYSTDTQYF
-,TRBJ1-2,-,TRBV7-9,TGTGCCAGCCGGGCTGGGGGAGAAAACTATGGCTACACCTTC,CASRAGGENYGYTF
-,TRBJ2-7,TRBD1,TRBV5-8,TGTGCCAGCAGCTCAGACAGGACAGGAGTCTACGAGCAGTACTTC,CASSSDRTGVYEQYF
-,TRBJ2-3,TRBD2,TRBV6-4,TGTGCCAGCAGTCGACTAGCGGGGGTCACAGATACGCAGTATTTT,CASSRLAGVTDTQYF
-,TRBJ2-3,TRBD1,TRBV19,TGTGCCAGTAGTCTGTGGACAGGCCGGATAGCAAATACGCAGTATTTT,CASSLWTGRIANTQYF
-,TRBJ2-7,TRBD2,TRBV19,TGTGCCAGTAGTAAACGACTAGCGAATTCCTACGAGCAGTACTTC,CASSKRLANSYEQYF
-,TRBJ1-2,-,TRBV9,TGTGCCAGCAGCGTAGGGGCCGTCCCGGGGGGCTACACCTTC,CASSVGAVPGGYTF
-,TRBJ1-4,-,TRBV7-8,TGTGCCAGCAGCCCGGTACTAAGAGCAACTAATGAAAAACTGTTTTTT,CASSPVLRATNEKLFF
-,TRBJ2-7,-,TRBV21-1,TGTGCCAGCAGCAAAGAAACAGAACCCTACGAGCAGTACTTC,CASSKETEPYEQYF
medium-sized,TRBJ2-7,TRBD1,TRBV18,TGTGCCAGCTCACCACCGACAGGGGACCCACCTGAGCAGTACTTC,CASSPPTGDPPEQYF
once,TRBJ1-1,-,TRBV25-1,TGTGCCAGCAGTGAATCTCAAAGGGGAAACACTGAAGCTTTCTTT,CASSESQRGNTEAFF
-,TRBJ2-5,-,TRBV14,TGTGCCAGCAGCCAATCTCGGGGTCCGGAGACCCAGTACTTC,CASSQSRGPETQYF
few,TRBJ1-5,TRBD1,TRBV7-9,TGTGCCAGCAGCTTAGTTACAGGGGGCGTCGACCAGCCCCAGCATTTT,CASSLVTGGVDQPQHF
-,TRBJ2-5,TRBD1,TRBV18,TGTGCCAGCTCAAGGACAGGGGGCCAAGAGACCCAGTACTTC,CASSRTGGQETQYF
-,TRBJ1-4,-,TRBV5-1,TGCGCCAGCACCACGTGGCCGGGGGGTAATGAAAAACTGTTTTTT,CASTTWPGGNEKLFF
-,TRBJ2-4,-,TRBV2,TGTGCCAGCAGTGGGGGAGCCAAAAACATTCAGTACTTC,CASSGGAKNIQYF
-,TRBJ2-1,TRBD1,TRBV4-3,TGCGCCAGCAGCCAATGGGACAGGGATTCGAATGAGCAGTTCTTC,CASSQWDRDSNEQFF
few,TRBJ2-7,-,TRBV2,TGTGCCAGCAGTGGGGATTTCTACGAGCAGTACTTC,CASSGDFYEQYF
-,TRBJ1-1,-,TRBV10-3,TGTGCCATCAGGGGGGACGGAGGGAACACTGAAGCTTTCTTT,CAIRGDGGNTEAFF
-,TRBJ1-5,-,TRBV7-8,TGTGCCAGCAGCCCCCAGGGAGATCAGCCCCAGCATTTT,CASSPQGDQPQHF
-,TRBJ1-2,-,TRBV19,TGTGCCAGTAGTGCCGTCGGCTATGGCTACACCTTC,CASSAVGYGYTF
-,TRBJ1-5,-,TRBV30,TGTGCCTGGAGCCTACCGGGACGAATAGGCAATCAGCCCCAGCATTTT,CAWSLPGRIGNQPQHF
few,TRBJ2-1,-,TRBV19,TGTGCCAGTAGTATAGAGGCGAGCTCCTACAATGAGCAGTTCTTC,CASSIEASSYNEQFF